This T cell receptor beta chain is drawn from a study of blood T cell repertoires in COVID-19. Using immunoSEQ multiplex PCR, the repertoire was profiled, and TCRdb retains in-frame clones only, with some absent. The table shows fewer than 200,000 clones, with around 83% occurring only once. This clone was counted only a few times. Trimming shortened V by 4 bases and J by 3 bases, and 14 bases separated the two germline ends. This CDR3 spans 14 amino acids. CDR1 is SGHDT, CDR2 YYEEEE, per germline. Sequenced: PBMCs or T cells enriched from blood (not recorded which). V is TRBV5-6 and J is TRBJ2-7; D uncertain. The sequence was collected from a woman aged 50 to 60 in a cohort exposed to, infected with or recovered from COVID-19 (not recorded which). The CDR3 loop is CASSPSIGNYEQYF. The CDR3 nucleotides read TGTGCCAGCAGCCCCTCCATCGGTAACTACGAGCAGTACTTC.